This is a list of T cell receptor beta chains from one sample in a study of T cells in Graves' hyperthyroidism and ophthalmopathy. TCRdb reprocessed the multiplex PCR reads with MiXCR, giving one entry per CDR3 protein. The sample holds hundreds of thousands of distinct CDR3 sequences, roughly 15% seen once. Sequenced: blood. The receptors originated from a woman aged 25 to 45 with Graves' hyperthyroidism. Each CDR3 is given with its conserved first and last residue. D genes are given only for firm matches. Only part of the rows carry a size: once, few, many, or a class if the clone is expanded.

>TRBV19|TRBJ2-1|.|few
CASSVGKGRSYNEQFF
TGTGCCAGTAGTGTCGGTAAGGGCCGCTCCTACAATGAGCAGTTCTTC
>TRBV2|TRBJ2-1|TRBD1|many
CASRVQGAGEQFF
TGTGCCAGCAGAGTACAGGGGGCGGGTGAGCAGTTCTTC
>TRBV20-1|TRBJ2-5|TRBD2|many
CSASTSGAETQYF
TGCAGTGCTTCGACTAGCGGGGCCGAGACCCAGTACTTC
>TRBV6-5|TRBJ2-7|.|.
CASSYREEQYF
TGTGCCAGCAGTTACCGAGAAGAGCAGTACTTC
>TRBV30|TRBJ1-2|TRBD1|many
CAWRLMQGDSYGYTF
TGTGCCTGGAGGTTAATGCAAGGGGACAGCTATGGCTACACCTTC
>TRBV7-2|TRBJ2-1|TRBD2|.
CASSSRLAGPSDEQFF
TGTGCCAGCAGCTCGCGACTAGCGGGACCCTCGGATGAGCAGTTCTTC
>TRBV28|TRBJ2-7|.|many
CASSSTSMDEQYF
TGTGCCAGCAGTTCGACTAGTATGGACGAGCAGTACTTC
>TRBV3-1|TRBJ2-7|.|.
CASSHRRAEQYF
TGTGCCAGCAGCCACAGGAGAGCCGAGCAGTACTTC
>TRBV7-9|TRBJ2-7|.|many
CASSWASYEQYF
TGTGCCAGCAGCTGGGCCTCCTACGAGCAGTACTTC
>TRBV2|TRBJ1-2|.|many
CASSAQENYGYTF
TGTGCCAGCAGTGCTCAGGAGAACTATGGCTACACCTTC
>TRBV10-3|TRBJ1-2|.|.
CAISAGGGAGDYGYTF
TGTGCCATCAGTGCGGGTGGGGGCGCGGGTGACTATGGCTACACCTTC
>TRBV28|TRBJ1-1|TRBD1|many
CASSLLGDREYTEAFF
TGTGCCAGCAGCCTCTTAGGGGACAGGGAATATACTGAAGCTTTCTTT
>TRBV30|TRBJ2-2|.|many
CAWSVLGDGELFF
TGTGCCTGGAGTGTCCTGGGGGACGGGGAGCTGTTTTTT
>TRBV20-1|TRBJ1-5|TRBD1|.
CSAGTGPNQPQHF
TGCAGTGCTGGGACAGGGCCCAATCAGCCCCAGCATTTT
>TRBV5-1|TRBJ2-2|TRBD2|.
CASSLVPSGAYTGELFF
TGCGCCAGCAGCTTGGTCCCTAGCGGGGCCTACACCGGGGAGCTGTTTTTT
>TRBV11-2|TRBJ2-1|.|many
CASSLPTYSYNEQFF
TGTGCCAGCAGCTTACCGACATATTCCTACAATGAGCAGTTCTTC
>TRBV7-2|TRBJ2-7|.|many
CASSLSMGAYEQYF
TGTGCCAGCAGCTTATCAATGGGTGCCTACGAGCAGTACTTC
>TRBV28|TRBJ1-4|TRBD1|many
CASSPTGGHEKLFF
TGTGCCAGCAGCCCGACAGGGGGCCATGAAAAACTGTTTTTT
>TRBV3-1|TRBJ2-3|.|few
CASSQQAYTDTQYF
TGTGCCAGCAGCCAACAAGCCTACACAGATACGCAGTATTTT
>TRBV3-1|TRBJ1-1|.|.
CASSQGTTNTDAFF
TGTGCCAGCAGCCAGGGGACAACGAACACTGACGCTTTCTTT
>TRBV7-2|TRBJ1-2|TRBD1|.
CASSPTRTGANYGYTF
TGTGCCAGCAGCCCGACAAGAACAGGGGCCAACTATGGCTACACCTTC
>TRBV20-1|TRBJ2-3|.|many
CSARAGSSTDTQYF
TGCAGTGCTAGAGCGGGGTCTAGCACAGATACGCAGTATTTT
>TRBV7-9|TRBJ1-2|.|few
CASSPSDSRHYGYTF
TGTGCCAGCAGCCCATCAGACTCAAGACACTATGGCTACACCTTC
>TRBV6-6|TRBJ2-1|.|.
CASSYEGSREQFF
TGTGCCAGCAGTTACGAGGGGTCGCGAGAGCAGTTCTTC
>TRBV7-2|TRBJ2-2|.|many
CASSPPGTGELFF
TGTGCCAGCAGCCCCCCAGGTACCGGGGAGCTGTTTTTT
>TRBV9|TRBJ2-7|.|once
CASSLMTTYYEQYF
TGTGCCAGCAGCTTAATGACAACCTACTACGAGCAGTACTTC
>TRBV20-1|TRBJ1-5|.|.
CSALQGETQPQHF
TGCAGTGCTTTACAGGGAGAGACTCAGCCCCAGCATTTT
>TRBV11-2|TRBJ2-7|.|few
CASSFNPGNYEQYF
TGTGCCAGCAGCTTCAACCCAGGAAACTACGAGCAGTACTTC
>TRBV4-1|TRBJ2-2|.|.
CATRAMNTGELFF
TGCGCCACCAGGGCCATGAACACCGGGGAGCTGTTTTTT
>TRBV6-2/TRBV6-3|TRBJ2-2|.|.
CASRRLGSTGELFF
TGTGCCAGCAGACGGTTGGGTAGCACCGGGGAGCTGTTTTTT
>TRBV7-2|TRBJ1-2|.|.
CASSCTEGRTYGYTF
TGTGCCAGCAGCTGCACGGAGGGGCGCACCTATGGCTACACCTTC
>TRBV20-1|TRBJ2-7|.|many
CSARGGTSGAYEQYF
TGCAGTGCTAGAGGAGGGACATCTGGGGCCTACGAGCAGTACTTC
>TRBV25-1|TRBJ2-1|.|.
CASTSTDEQFF
TGTGCCAGCACTTCCACGGATGAGCAGTTCTTC
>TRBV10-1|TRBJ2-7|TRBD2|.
CASSVGGGDSDSYEQYF
TGCGCCAGCAGTGTCGGCGGGGGTGACAGTGACTCCTACGAGCAGTACTTC